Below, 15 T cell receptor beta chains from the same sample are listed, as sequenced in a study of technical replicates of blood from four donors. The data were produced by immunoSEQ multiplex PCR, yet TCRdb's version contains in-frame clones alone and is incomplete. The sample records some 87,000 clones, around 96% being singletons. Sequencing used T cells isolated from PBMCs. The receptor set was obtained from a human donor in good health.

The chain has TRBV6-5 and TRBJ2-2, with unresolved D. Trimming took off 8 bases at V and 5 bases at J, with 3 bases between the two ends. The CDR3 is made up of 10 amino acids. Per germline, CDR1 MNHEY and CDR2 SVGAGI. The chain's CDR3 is CASATGELFF. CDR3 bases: TGTGCCAGCGCGACCGGGGAGCTGTTTTTT.

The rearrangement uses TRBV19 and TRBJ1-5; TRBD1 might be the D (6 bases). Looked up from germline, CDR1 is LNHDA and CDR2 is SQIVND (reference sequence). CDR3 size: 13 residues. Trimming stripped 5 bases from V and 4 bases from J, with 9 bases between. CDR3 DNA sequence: TGTGCCAGTAGTCCCGACAGGAATCAGCCCCAGCATTTT. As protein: CASSPDRNQPQHF.

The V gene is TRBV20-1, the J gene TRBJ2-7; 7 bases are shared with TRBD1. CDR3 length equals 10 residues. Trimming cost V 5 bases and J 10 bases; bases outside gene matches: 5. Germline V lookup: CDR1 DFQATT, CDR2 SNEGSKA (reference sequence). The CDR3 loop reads CSASRQGQYF. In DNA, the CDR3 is TGCAGTGCTTCTCGACAGGGCCAGTACTTC.

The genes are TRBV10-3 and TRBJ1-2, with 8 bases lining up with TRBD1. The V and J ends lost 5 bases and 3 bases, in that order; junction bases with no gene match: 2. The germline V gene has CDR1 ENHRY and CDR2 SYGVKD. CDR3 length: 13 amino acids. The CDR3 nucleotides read TGTGCCATCAGTCAACAGGGGGACTATGGCTACACCTTC. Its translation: CAISQQGDYGYTF.

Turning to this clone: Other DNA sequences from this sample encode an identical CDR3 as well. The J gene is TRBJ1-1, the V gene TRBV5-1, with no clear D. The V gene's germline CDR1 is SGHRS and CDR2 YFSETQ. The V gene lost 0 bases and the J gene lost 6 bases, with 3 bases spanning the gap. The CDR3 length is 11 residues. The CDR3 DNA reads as TGCGCCAGCAGCTTGGGCGCTGAAGCTTTCTTT. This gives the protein CASSLGAEAFF.

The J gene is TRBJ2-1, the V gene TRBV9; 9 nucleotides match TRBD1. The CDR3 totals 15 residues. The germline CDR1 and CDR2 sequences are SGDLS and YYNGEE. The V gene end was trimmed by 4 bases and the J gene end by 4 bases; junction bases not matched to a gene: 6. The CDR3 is CASSLDGQGYNEQFF. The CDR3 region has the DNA TGTGCCAGCAGCCTCGACGGACAGGGGTACAATGAGCAGTTCTTC.

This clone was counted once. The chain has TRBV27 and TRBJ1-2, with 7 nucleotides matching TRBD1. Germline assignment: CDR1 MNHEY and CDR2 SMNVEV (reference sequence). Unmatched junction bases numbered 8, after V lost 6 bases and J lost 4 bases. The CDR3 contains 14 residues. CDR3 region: CASSLQGPPYGYTF. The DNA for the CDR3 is TGTGCCAGCAGCTTACAGGGGCCGCCCTATGGCTACACCTTC.

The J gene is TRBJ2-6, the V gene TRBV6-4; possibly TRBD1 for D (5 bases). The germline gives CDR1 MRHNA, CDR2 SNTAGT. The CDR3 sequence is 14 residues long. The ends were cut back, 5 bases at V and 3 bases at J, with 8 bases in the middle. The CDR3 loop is CASSQGYGANVLTF. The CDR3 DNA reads TGTGCCAGCAGTCAGGGTTATGGGGCCAACGTCCTGACTTTC.

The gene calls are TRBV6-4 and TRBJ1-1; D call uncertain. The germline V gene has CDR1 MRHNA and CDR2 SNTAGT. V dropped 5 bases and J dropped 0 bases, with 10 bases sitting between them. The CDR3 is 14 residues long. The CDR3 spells CASSRTPMNTEAFF. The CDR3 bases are TGTGCCAGCAGTAGGACTCCAATGAACACTGAAGCTTTCTTT.

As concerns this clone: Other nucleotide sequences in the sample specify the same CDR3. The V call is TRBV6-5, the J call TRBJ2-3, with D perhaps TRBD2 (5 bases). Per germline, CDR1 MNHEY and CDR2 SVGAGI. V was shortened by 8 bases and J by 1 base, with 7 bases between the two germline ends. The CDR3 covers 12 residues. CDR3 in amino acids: CASSRGTDTQYF. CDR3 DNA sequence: TGTGCCAGCTCGAGGGGCACAGATACGCAGTATTTT.

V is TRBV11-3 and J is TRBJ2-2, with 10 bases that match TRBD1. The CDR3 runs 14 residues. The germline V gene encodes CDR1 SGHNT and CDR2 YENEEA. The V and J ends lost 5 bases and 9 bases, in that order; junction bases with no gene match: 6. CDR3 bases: TGTGCCAGCAGCAGTAGACAGGGGGCTCGGGAGCTGTTTTTT. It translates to CASSSRQGARELFF.

The CDR3 DNA follows: TGTGCCAGCAGTTTTTTTATGCTAGCGGGAAACACAGATACGCAGTATTTT. Translation: CASSFFMLAGNTDTQYF. The chain links TRBV28 to TRBJ2-3; 9 nucleotides match TRBD2. J gave up 2 bases and V 3 bases, and 9 bases lay outside the gene matches. Per the germline V gene, CDR1 is MDHEN and CDR2 is SYDVKM. The CDR3 is 17 amino acids.

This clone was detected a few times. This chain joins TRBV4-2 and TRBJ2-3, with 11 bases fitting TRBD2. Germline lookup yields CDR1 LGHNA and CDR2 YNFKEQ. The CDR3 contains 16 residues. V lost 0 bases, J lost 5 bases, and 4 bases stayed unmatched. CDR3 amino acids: CASSQELAGAGDTQYF. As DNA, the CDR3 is TGTGCCAGCAGCCAAGAACTAGCGGGGGCGGGAGATACGCAGTATTTT.

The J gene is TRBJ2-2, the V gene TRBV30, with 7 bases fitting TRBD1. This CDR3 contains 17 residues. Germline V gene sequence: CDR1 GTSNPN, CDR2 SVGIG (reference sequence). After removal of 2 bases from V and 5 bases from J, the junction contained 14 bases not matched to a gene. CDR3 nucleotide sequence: TGTGCCTGGAGTACCCGACCTCCGGGACAGCTTACCGGGGAGCTGTTTTTT. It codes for CAWSTRPPGQLTGELFF.

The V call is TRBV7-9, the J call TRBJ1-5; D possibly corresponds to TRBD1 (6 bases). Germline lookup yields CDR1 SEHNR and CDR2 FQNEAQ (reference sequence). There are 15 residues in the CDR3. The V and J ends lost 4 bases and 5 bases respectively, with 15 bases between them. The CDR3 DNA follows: TGTGCCAGCAGCTCCCCTGGGACACCAGATCAGCCCCAGCATTTT. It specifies CASSSPGTPDQPQHF.